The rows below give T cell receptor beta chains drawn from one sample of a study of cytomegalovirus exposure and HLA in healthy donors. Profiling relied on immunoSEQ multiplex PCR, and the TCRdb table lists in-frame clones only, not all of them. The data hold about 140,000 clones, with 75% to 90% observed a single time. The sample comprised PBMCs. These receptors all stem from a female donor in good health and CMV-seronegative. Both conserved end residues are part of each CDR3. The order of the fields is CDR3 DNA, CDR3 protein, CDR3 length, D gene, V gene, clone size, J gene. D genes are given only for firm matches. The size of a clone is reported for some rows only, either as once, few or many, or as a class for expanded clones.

TGTGCCAGCAGTTGGACAAGGCGAACAGGTGAAGCTTTCTTT	CASSWTRRTGEAFF	14	.	TRBV28	.	TRBJ1-1
TGTGCCAGCACGGGGCGGGATTTCACAGATACGCAGTATTTT	CASTGRDFTDTQYF	14	.	TRBV7-9	few	TRBJ2-3
TGTGCCAGCAGCTTAGCGACGGGCGAGCAGTACTTC	CASSLATGEQYF	12	.	TRBV7-9	.	TRBJ2-7
TGTGCCAGCAGCATGGGACACCTCTACGAGCAGTACTTC	CASSMGHLYEQYF	13	.	TRBV5-6	.	TRBJ2-7
TGTGCCAGCAGCCAAGATTATAGGACTAGCGGGAGGCGTGGGAATGAGCAGTTCTTC	CASSQDYRTSGRRGNEQFF	19	TRBD2	TRBV14	.	TRBJ2-1
TGTGCCTGGACCGATCCAGATAATGAAAAACTGTTTTTT	CAWTDPDNEKLFF	13	.	TRBV30	few	TRBJ1-4
TGTGCCAGCAGCTCTAGTATGAACACTGAAGCTTTCTTT	CASSSSMNTEAFF	13	.	TRBV9	once	TRBJ1-1
TGTGCCAGCTCACCGGACAGCCAAAATGAGCAGTTCTTC	CASSPDSQNEQFF	13	.	TRBV18	few	TRBJ2-1
TGTGCCAGCAGTTACTCGAACGGGATCGACGAGCAGTACTTC	CASSYSNGIDEQYF	14	.	TRBV6-5	.	TRBJ2-7
TGTGCCACCAGCAGAGTGGGGACTGTGGCTTTCTTT	CATSRVGTVAFF	12	.	TRBV15	few	TRBJ1-1
TGTGCCAGTAGTAGGACTAGCCGGGCATACAATGAGCAGTTCTTC	CASSRTSRAYNEQFF	15	TRBD2	TRBV19	.	TRBJ2-1
TGTGCCAGCAGTACCGGACAGGTAGACCAGTACTTC	CASSTGQVDQYF	12	TRBD1	TRBV6-5	.	TRBJ2-7
TGTGCCAGCAGCAGGGTTGGTTGGGAGGGCGACGAGCAGTACTTC	CASSRVGWEGDEQYF	15	TRBD2	TRBV7-2	few	TRBJ2-7
TGTGCCTGGAGCCCACTGAGCTCCTATAATTCACCCCTCCACTTT	CAWSPLSSYNSPLHF	15	.	TRBV30	.	TRBJ1-6
TGCGCCAGCAGCTTGGGACAGGGGTTTCCCTACGAGCAGTACTTC	CASSLGQGFPYEQYF	15	TRBD1	TRBV5-1	.	TRBJ2-7
TGTGCCAGCAGCGCAACGCCGGGAGTCGCAGATACGCAGTATTTT	CASSATPGVADTQYF	15	.	TRBV9	.	TRBJ2-3
TGCGCCAGCAGCTTGGAAGTAAGCGCCCCTGAAGCTTTCTTT	CASSLEVSAPEAFF	14	.	TRBV5-1	.	TRBJ1-1
TGTGCCAGCAGCCAGGTAGCGGAGACTTACGAGCAGTACTTC	CASSQVAETYEQYF	14	.	TRBV4-2	.	TRBJ2-7
TGTGCCAGCAGATTGCTAATCCGGGACAGCTCCTACGAGCAGTACTTC	CASRLLIRDSSYEQYF	16	TRBD1	TRBV27	.	TRBJ2-7
TGTGCCACCAGCAGAGGAGGGAATCAGCCCCAGCATTTT	CATSRGGNQPQHF	13	.	TRBV15	.	TRBJ1-5
TGCGCCAGCAGCCAAGAGACTAGCGACAATGAGCAGTTCTTC	CASSQETSDNEQFF	14	TRBD2	TRBV4-1	.	TRBJ2-1
TGTGCCAGCAGTTACTCGAGTATGGAGGGAGTCGAGCAGTACTTC	CASSYSSMEGVEQYF	15	.	TRBV6-5	few	TRBJ2-7
TGCGCCAGCAGCCAAGGGACAGGGGGTGGGTACGAGCAGTACTTC	CASSQGTGGGYEQYF	15	TRBD1	TRBV4-1	.	TRBJ2-7
TGTGCCAGCAGTGAATTGCGGGGGGATACCTACAATGAGCAGTTCTTC	CASSELRGDTYNEQFF	16	TRBD2	TRBV25-1	.	TRBJ2-1
TGTGCCAGCTCACCTACAGGGGGCGTGAACACTGAAGCTTTCTTT	CASSPTGGVNTEAFF	15	TRBD1	TRBV18	.	TRBJ1-1
TGTGCCAGCAGCCCGGGACTAGCGGGAGACGAGCAGTACTTC	CASSPGLAGDEQYF	14	TRBD2	TRBV13	.	TRBJ2-7
TGTGCCAGCAGTGAAAGGGTGGGGGCCAACACTGAAGCTTTCTTT	CASSERVGANTEAFF	15	.	TRBV6-1	.	TRBJ1-1
TGTGCCAGCAGGCCCAGGGCCCTGAACACTGAAGCTTTCTTT	CASRPRALNTEAFF	14	.	TRBV6-5	.	TRBJ1-1
TGTGCCAGCAGCCCGGTCAGTCGGACAGACCTGAACACTGAAGCTTTCTTT	CASSPVSRTDLNTEAFF	17	.	TRBV28	.	TRBJ1-1
TGTGCCAGCAGCTTACGCAGGGGGCGAGGTGGGGCCAACGTCCTGACTTTC	CASSLRRGRGGANVLTF	17	TRBD1	TRBV7-6	.	TRBJ2-6
TGTGCCAGCAGCCCGGGACAGACCCACGAGCAGTACTTC	CASSPGQTHEQYF	13	TRBD1	TRBV7-9	.	TRBJ2-7
TGTGCCAGCAGTTCCCCCCCGGGACTAGCCGTTAATAAGCAGTACTTC	CASSSPPGLAVNKQYF	16	TRBD2	TRBV28	.	TRBJ2-7
TGTGCCAGTAGTATCGGAACGGGTCAGCATCTCTTC	CASSIGTGQHLF	12	.	TRBV19	.	TRBJ1-2
TGTGCCAGCAGCTTAGCGGGAATTAGCACAGATACGCAGTATTTT	CASSLAGISTDTQYF	15	.	TRBV13	.	TRBJ2-3
TGTGCCAGCGGAGGCGGGAGTGGGGTCGGTGAGCAGTTCTTC	CASGGGSGVGEQFF	14	TRBD2	TRBV7-9	.	TRBJ2-1
TGTGCCAGCAGTTTCACCGGGGGGGCAAAAAACGAGCAGTACTTC	CASSFTGGAKNEQYF	15	TRBD2	TRBV28	.	TRBJ2-7